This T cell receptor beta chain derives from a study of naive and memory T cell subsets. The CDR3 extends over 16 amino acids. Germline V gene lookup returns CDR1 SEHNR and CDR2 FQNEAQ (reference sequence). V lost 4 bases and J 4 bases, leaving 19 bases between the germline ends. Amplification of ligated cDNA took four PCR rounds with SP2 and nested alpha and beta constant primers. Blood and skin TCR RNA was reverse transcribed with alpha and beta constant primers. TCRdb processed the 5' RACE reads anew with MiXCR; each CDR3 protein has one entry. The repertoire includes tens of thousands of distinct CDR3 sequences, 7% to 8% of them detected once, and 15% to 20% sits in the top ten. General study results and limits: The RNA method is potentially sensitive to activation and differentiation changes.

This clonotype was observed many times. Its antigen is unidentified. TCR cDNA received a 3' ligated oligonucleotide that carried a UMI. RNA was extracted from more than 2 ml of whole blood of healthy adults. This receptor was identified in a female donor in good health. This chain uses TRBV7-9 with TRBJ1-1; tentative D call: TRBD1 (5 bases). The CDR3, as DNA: TGTGCCAGCAGCTCGCGGGCGGGGGTAAGCGGCACTGAAGCTTTCTTT. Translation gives CASSSRAGVSGTEAFF.